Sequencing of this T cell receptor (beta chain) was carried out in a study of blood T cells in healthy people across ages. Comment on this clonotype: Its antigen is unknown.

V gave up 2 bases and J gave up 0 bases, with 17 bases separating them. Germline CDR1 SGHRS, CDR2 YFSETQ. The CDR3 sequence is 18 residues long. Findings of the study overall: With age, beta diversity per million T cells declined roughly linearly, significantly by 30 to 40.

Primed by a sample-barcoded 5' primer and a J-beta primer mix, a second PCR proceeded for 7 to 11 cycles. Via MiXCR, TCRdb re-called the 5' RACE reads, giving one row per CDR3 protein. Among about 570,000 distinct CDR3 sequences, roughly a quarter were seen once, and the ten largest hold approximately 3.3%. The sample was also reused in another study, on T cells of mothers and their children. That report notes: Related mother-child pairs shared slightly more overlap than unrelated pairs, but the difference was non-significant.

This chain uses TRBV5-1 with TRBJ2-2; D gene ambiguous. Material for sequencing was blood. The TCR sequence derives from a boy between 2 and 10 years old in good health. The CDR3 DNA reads TGCGCCAGCAGCTTCCGACGCGCGTTGATAACGAACACCGGGGAGCTGTTTTTT. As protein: CASSFRRALITNTGELFF.